One sample yielded the 17 T cell receptor beta chains listed below, sequenced in a study of T cell responses to AZD1222 COVID-19 vaccine. Some clones are missing from TCRdb's copy, which holds only in-frame ones; the method was immunoSEQ multiplex PCR. The table shows fewer than 250,000 clones, with roughly 91% occurring only once. The source was peripheral blood, collected on day 0 of MenACWY control vaccination. These receptors all stem from an adult in good health.

The chain carries TRBV7-9 and TRBJ2-3; D is unclear. V dropped 4 bases and J dropped 4 bases, with 12 bases sitting between them. The CDR3 loop spans 14 amino acids. CDR1 is SEHNR and CDR2 is FQNEAQ in the germline V gene (reference sequence). CDR3 in amino acids: CASSSEGRADTQYF. The CDR3 nucleotides are TGTGCCAGCAGCTCAGAAGGTCGGGCAGATACGCAGTATTTT.

The rearrangement uses TRBV6-5 and TRBJ2-1; a possible D gene is TRBD1 (6 bases). Trimming took 8 bases from V and 6 from J, leaving 14 bases between them. The CDR3 is made up of 13 amino acids. Germline values: CDR1 MNHEY, CDR2 SVGAGI. This CDR3 reads CASLVRGINEQFF. Written as DNA, the CDR3 is TGTGCCAGCTTGGTCAGGGGAATCAATGAGCAGTTCTTC.

V usage is TRBV30 and J usage is TRBJ2-1; D is possibly TRBD1 or TRBD2 (5 bases each). V shed 2 bases and J shed 5 bases, with 13 bases lying between them. The CDR3 loop spans 14 amino acids. CDR1 and CDR2 from the germline V gene are GTSNPN and SVGIG (reference sequence). In DNA form, the CDR3 reads TGTGCCTGGAGTTCCTGGGACGGCAACAATGAGCAGTTCTTC. Residues: CAWSSWDGNNEQFF.

This clone has only one observation. The DNA of the CDR3 is TGTGCCAGCAGTTCCGGGACGCAAATTAACTATGGCTACACCTTC. This gives the protein CASSSGTQINYGYTF. The chain couples TRBV6-5 to TRBJ1-2; tentative D call: TRBD1 (5 bases). Germline V gene sequence: CDR1 MNHEY, CDR2 SVGAGI. V gave up 4 bases and J gave up 1 base, with 13 bases separating them. The CDR3 spans 15 residues.

This clone occurred once. The CDR3 DNA reads TGTGCCAGCAGCTTGGTTTACAGGAATTCACCCCTCCACTTT. It specifies CASSLVYRNSPLHF. The chain employs TRBV5-8 and TRBJ1-6; TRBD1 is a possible D gene (5 bases). The CDR3 contains 14 residues. Germline values: CDR1 SGHTS, CDR2 YDEGEE. The ends were cut back, 0 bases at V and 7 bases at J, with 8 bases in the middle. The full variable domain, rest sourced from reference TRBV5-8 and TRBJ1-6, is EAGVTQSPTHLIKTRGQQATLRCSPISGHTSVYWYQQALGLGLQFLLWYDEGEERNRGNFPPRFSGRQFPNYSSELNVNALELEDSALYLCASSLVYRNSPLHFGNGTRLTVT.

This rearrangement joins TRBV10-3 to TRBJ1-1; maybe TRBD1 (5 bases). CDR3 length: 12 amino acids. Germline CDR1 ENHRY, CDR2 SYGVKD. V was trimmed by 6 bases and J by 10 bases, leaving 15 bases between them. The CDR3 nucleotides are TGTGCCATCAGGGACACTCAATTGGGAGCTTTCTTT. Protein: CAIRDTQLGAFF.

This chain joins TRBV10-3 and TRBJ2-7; no firm D call. The ends were cut back, 0 bases at V and 4 bases at J, with 7 bases in the middle. The germline V gene has CDR1 ENHRY and CDR2 SYGVKD. CDR3 length: 13 residues. The CDR3 sequence is CAISESTGYEQYF. The CDR3 DNA reads as TGTGCCATCAGTGAGTCAACGGGTTACGAGCAGTACTTC.

V is TRBV2 and J is TRBJ2-5; 8 bases are a match to TRBD2. This CDR3 has 14 residues. The ends lost 10 bases at V and 0 bases at J; junction bases unmatched: 7. Per germline, CDR1 SNHLY and CDR2 FYNNEI. In DNA, the CDR3 is TGTGCCACCAGGGCGGGGGGATACCAAGAGACCCAGTACTTC. This translates into CATRAGGYQETQYF.

The chain joins TRBV6-5 to TRBJ2-1; TRBD2 might be the D (5 bases). Germline CDR1 is MNHEY and CDR2 is SVGAGI. The CDR3 totals 12 residues. V was cut by 9 bases and J by 15 bases, with 21 bases left in between. CDR3 region: CASRTDYPHWFF. The CDR3 nucleotides are TGTGCCAGTCGGACTGACTATCCCCACTGGTTCTTC.

The V gene is TRBV4-3, the J gene TRBJ2-2; 8 nucleotides line up with TRBD1. V trimming: 1 base; J trimming: 3 bases; junction bases outside the gene matches: 4. This CDR3 contains 16 residues. The germline V gene encodes CDR1 LGHNA and CDR2 YSLEER. CDR3 sequence (DNA): TGCGCCAGCAGCCAAGGGACAGGGAAATACACCGGGGAGCTGTTTTTT. It translates to CASSQGTGKYTGELFF.

This clone showed up just once. The rearrangement links TRBV5-1 to TRBJ2-3; 13 nucleotides line up with TRBD2. Germline CDR1 SGHRS, CDR2 YFSETQ. V shed 2 bases, J shed 4 bases, and the junction held 10 bases outside the gene matches. CDR3 length: 18 residues. In nucleotides, the CDR3 is TGCGCCAGCAGCTTTGGACTAGCGGGGGCTCAACGGGCAGATACGCAGTATTTT. Residues: CASSFGLAGAQRADTQYF. Combining the CDR3 with reference TRBV5-1 and TRBJ2-3 gives the whole variable domain KAGVTQTPRYLIKTRGQQVTLSCSPISGHRSVSWYQQTPGQGLQFLFEYFSETQRNKGNFPGRFSGRQFSNSRSEMNVSTLELGDSALYLCASSFGLAGAQRADTQYFGPGTRLTVL.

A single count supports this clone. The CDR3 protein is CASSRGTSGGQTQYF. The CDR3 nucleotides read TGTGCCAGCAGCAGAGGGACTAGCGGGGGACAGACCCAGTACTTC. The rearrangement links TRBV5-4 to TRBJ2-5; the match to TRBD2 covers 14 bases. This CDR3 spans 15 amino acids. Looked up from germline, CDR1 is SGHNT and CDR2 is YYREEE (reference sequence). After removal of 4 bases from V and 6 bases from J, the junction contained 5 bases not matched to a gene. Filled out from reference TRBV5-4 and TRBJ2-5, the complete variable domain reads ETGVTQSPTHLIKTRGQQVTLRCSSQSGHNTVSWYQQALGQGPQFIFQYYREEENGRGNFPPRFSGLQFPNYSSELNVNALELDDSALYLCASSRGTSGGQTQYFGPGTRLLVL.

V usage is TRBV5-1 and J usage is TRBJ2-3; D perhaps matches TRBD2 (6 bases). CDR1 SGHRS and CDR2 YFSETQ come from the germline V gene. The V and J ends lost 1 base and 0 bases respectively, with 9 bases between them. The CDR3 contains 15 residues. The DNA of the CDR3 is TGCGCCAGCAGCTTGTACCGGGGGAGCACAGATACGCAGTATTTT. Translated: CASSLYRGSTDTQYF.

The genes are TRBV4-1 and TRBJ1-4, with a possible D match to TRBD1 (6 bases). Germline-derived CDR1 and CDR2 are MGHRA and YSYEKL. Deletions cut 4 bases from V and 0 bases from J, with 12 bases between. This CDR3 has 16 residues. CDR3 residues: CASSPRPGATNEKLFF. The CDR3 nucleotides read TGCGCCAGCAGCCCGCGACCAGGGGCAACTAATGAAAAACTGTTTTTT.

This clone came up once. This chain uses TRBV29-1 with TRBJ1-1; no reliable D call. Looked up from germline, CDR1 is SQVTM and CDR2 is ANQGSEA. The CDR3 is 13 residues long. Trimming left V 6 bases short and J 0 bases short, with 11 bases between. For the CDR3, the DNA is TGCAGCGTGGGGTACGGATTGAACACTGAAGCTTTCTTT. It codes for CSVGYGLNTEAFF.

The V and J genes are TRBV11-1 and TRBJ1-2; no reliable D call. This CDR3 has 13 residues. Germline lookup yields CDR1 SGHAT and CDR2 FQDESV (reference sequence). The V end was cut by 1 base, the J end by 3 bases, with 6 bases between. The CDR3 protein is CASSLDGDYGYTF. Written as DNA, the CDR3 is TGTGCCAGCAGCTTAGACGGTGACTATGGCTACACCTTC.

The V gene is TRBV7-2, the J gene TRBJ2-2; a possible D gene is TRBD1 (6 bases). The V and J ends lost 9 bases and 6 bases respectively, with 11 bases between them. CDR1 SGHTA and CDR2 FQGNSA come from the germline V gene. The CDR3 is 12 amino acids. The CDR3 coding sequence is TGTGCCAGTACGAAGGGGGCCGGGGAGCTGTTTTTT. This encodes CASTKGAGELFF.